This TCR beta chain appears in the sequencing data of a study of memory CD4+ T cells and cytomegalovirus serostatus (dated by TCRdb to between 2018 and 2021). As for the study more broadly: The cohort comprised about 33 healthy Belgian adults, 9 CMV seropositive and around 25 CMV seronegative. The study sequenced CD4+ memory TCRbeta repertoires of a Belgian cohort with known cytomegalovirus serostatus to replicate a published TCR-based CMV serostatus classifier.

Overall study results and their limits: On the Belgian cohort, the classifier built on the original framework reached a median bootstrapped AUC of roughly 0.94, with a 95% CI of 0.76-1.00. The results were interpreted as suggesting that the CMV-associated TCR signature is mostly present in the CD4+ memory repertoire. Only CD4+CD45RO+ memory cells were sequenced, in contrast to the original study, which included naive and memory CD4+ and CD8+ populations. CMV serostatus prediction reached a median bootstrapped AUC of 0.95 with the original framework and just under 0.92 with a US-trained random forest. Of over 150 previously reported CMV-associated TCRbeta sequences, approximately 70 appeared in the CD4+ memory repertoires, each in one to five individuals.

Single viable CD3+CD4+CD8-CD45RO+ cells were sorted as memory CD4+ T cells on a FACSAria II. To determine CMV serostatus, a Roche Elecsys assay was used that detects serum IgG against CMV pp150, pp28, p38 and p52. Once the samples were thawed, total CD4+ T cells were enriched through positive selection using CD4 magnetic microbeads. The samples came from a different study that was designed specifically to examine the CD4+ T cell memory repertoire. Peripheral blood mononuclear cells were isolated and cryopreserved according to standard operating procedures, and serum was kept at -80 degrees C. Staining used CD3-PerCP (BW264/56), CD4-APC (RPA-T4), CD45RO-PE (UCHT1) and CD8-Pacific Orange (3B5) antibodies, with Sytox blue excluding non-viable cells. Genomic DNA was extracted from sorted cells with the Quick-DNA Microprep Kit. Amplification of TCRbeta DNA was done with the immunoSEQ hsTCRbeta kit, following the protocol from the manufacturer. An Illumina MiSeq instrument was used to sequence the TCRbeta libraries. As for the original processing: Following removal of out-of-frame sequences, 2 million to 2.5 million distinct TCRbeta sequences were retained, with an average of about 70,000 per individual. Each individual was scored using the number of roughly 150 previously reported CMV-associated TCRbeta sequences that the individual carried and the total number of productive distinct TCRbeta sequences. A beta-binomial model was reimplemented in Python, and random forests from scikit-learn, run with default parameters, were trained on data from the US cohort. Classifier performance on the Belgian cohort was summarized as median AUC with percentile confidence intervals over 10,000 bootstrap iterations. TCRdb provides this immuneACCESS table in a form limited to in-frame rearrangements. Some clones are lacking; in checked studies, under half of them reflect an unresolved V gene, and why the rest are absent is not known. V, J and clone size reflect that table, while D and trimming were determined from the DNA. In all, the sample holds 80,000 or so clones, and around 80% of those were seen once. The ten largest clones represent 2.5% to 3% of the sample.

The CDR3 holds 15 amino acids from the cysteine to the phenylalanine. Of the read, only the CDR3 DNA is kept; its 45 bases are in frame from base 1. V is pared back by 4 bases and J by 2 bases, with 13 bases lying between the germline termini. Looking up the germline V gene yields CDR1 SGHRS and CDR2 YFSETQ. Remarks on this clone: No antigen is known for it. No much larger clone exists at a distance of one base, and base qualities are not known.

In this chain, TRBV5-1 is recombined with TRBJ1-3, with TRBD1 tentatively as D gene (5 bases match). The TCR was taken from an adult in good health and CMV-seropositive. Sequencing was carried out using memory CD4+ T cells from blood. This receptor has the CDR3 CASSTQGPPGNTIYF. The nucleotide sequence reads TGCGCCAGCAGCACTCAGGGTCCTCCTGGAAACACCATATATTTT.